Sequencing of this TCR beta chain was carried out in a study of OX40 agonist ivuxolimab in advanced cancers. Study details: Patients were given ivuxolimab, an antibody that agonizes OX40 (CD134). Patients were treated with intravenous ivuxolimab, dosed at 0.01 to 10 mg/kg and infused every 2 weeks. One hepatocellular carcinoma and a couple of cutaneous melanoma patients partially responded.

As regards this clone: Antigen specificity is unknown.

The assay was immunoSEQ multiplex PCR, and TCRdb's table has in-frame clones only and misses some. This sample has about 95,000 clones; 90% to 95% occur once, and the top ten carry roughly 2.6%. Germline CDR1 SGHTA, CDR2 FQGNSA. This CDR3 has 14 residues. V dropped 5 bases and J dropped 8; count of bases not matched to a gene: 9. General study results and limits: People who partly responded at 0.1-3.0 mg/kg had some of the least clonal expansion seen.

Sequencing used CD4+ or CD8+ T cells sorted from blood, obtained in a trial of the OX40 agonist ivuxolimab. This rearrangement joins TRBV7-2 to TRBJ2-1; 7 nucleotides line up with TRBD2. The TCR comes from an adult with an advanced solid tumor such as melanoma, head and neck, liver or kidney cancer. CDR3 in amino acids: CASSPRGEGHEQFF. CDR3 DNA sequence: TGTGCCAGCAGCCCCCGGGGGGAGGGGCATGAGCAGTTCTTC. The whole variable domain, remainder taken from reference TRBV7-2 and TRBJ2-1, is GAGVSQSPSNKVTEKGKDVELRCDPISGHTALYWYRQSLGQGLEFLIYFQGNSAPDKSGLPSDRFSAERTGGSVSTLTIQRTQQEDSAVYLCASSPRGEGHEQFFGPGTRLTVL.